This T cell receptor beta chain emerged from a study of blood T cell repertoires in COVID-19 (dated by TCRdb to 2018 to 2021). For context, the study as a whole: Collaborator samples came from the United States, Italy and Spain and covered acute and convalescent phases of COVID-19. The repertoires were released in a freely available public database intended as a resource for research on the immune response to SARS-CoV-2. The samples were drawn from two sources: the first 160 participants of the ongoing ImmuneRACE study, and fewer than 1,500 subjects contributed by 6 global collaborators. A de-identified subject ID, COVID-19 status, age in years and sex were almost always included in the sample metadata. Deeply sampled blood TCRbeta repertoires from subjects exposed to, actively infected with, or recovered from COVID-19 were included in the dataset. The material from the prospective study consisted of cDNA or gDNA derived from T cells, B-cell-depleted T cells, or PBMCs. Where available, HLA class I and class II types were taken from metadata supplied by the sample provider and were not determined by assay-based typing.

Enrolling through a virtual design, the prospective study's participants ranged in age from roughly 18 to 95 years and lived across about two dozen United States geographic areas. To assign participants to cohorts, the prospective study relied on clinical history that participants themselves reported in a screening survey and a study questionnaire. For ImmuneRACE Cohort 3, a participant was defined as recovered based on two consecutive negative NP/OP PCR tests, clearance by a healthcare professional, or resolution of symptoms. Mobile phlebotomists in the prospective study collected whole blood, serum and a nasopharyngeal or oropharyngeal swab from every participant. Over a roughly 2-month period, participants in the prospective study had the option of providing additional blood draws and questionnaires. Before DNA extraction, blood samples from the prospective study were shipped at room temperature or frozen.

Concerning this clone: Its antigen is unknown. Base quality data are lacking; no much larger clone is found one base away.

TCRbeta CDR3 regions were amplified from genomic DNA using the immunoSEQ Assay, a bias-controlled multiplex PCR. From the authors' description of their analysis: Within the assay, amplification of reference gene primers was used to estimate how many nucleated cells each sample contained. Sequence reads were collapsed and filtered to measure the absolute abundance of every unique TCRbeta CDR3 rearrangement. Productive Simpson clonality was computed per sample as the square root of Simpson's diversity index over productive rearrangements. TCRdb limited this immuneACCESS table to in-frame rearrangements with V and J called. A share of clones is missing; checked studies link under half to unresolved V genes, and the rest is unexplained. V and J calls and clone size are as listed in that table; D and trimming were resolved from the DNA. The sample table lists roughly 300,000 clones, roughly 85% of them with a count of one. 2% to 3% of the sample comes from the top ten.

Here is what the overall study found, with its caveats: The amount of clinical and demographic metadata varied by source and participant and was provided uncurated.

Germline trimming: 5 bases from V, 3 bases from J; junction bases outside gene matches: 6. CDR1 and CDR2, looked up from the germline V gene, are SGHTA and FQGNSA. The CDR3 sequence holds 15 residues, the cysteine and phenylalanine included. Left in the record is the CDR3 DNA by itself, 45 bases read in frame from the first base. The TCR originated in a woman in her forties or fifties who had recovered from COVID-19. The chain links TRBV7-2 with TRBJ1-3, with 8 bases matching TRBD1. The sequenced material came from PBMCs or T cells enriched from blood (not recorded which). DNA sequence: TGTGCCAGCAGCGTCGACAGGGGCCTTGGAAACACCATATATTTT. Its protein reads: CASSVDRGLGNTIYF.